A single T cell receptor (beta chain) is shown here with its context. The sample comes from a study of shared T cell receptors in the human thymus. V lost 4 bases, J lost 5 bases, and 21 bases lay in between. This CDR3 contains 17 residues. Germline CDR1 and CDR2: SGHRS and YFSETQ. Data came from immunoSEQ multiplex PCR; TCRdb stores just in-frame clones and leaves some out. Here the sample spans more than 550,000 clones, over 75% being singletons. The sample was also linked to a second study, of human thymus T cells. In that study: Thymus was obtained from resections taken during corrective heart surgery. There appeared to be biased usage of V and J genes in thymic and blood repertoires.

Source material: thymocytes. The chain employs TRBV5-1 and TRBJ2-2; D is possibly TRBD1 (6 bases). This TCR was recovered from a boy younger than two with a congenital heart defect. The CDR3: CASSLTHQGTKTGELFF. CDR3 nucleotides: TGCGCCAGCAGCCTTACCCATCAAGGGACAAAGACCGGGGAGCTGTTTTTT.